This record looks at one T cell receptor beta chain sequence and its context. Here immunoSEQ multiplex PCR was the method, and the copy in TCRdb shows in-frame clones only, minus some. Of roughly 92,000 clones listed, over 80% are singletons. The entry originates in a study of blood T cell repertoires in COVID-19. On the study more broadly: PBMCs, B-cell-depleted T cells, or T cells provided the cDNA or gDNA that made up the material.

Germline V gene sequence: CDR1 ENHRY, CDR2 SYGVKD. The CDR3 has 14 amino acids. Trimming took 6 bases from V and 1 from J; bases not matched to a gene: 1. The clonotype comes from a woman aged 80 or over with active or convalescent COVID-19. Material: peripheral blood. The J gene is TRBJ2-2, the V gene TRBV10-3, with TRBD1 matching over 8 bases. CDR3 region: CAIRGTGNTGELFF. CDR3 DNA: TGTGCCATCAGGGGGACAGGGAACACCGGGGAGCTGTTTTTT.